These T cell receptor beta chains were read from a single sample in a study of post-analysis software for immune sequencing data. TCRdb re-analysed the PCR reads in MiXCR, keeping a single row per CDR3 protein. The sample yields approximately 150,000 distinct CDR3 sequences, approximately 30% seen once. Sequences were obtained from blood. The receptors come from a girl under 18 with multiple sclerosis. Both conserved end residues are part of each CDR3. D genes are given only for firm matches. Clone size is shown for a subset of rows, as once, few, many or a class of expanded clone.

J gene	V gene	clone size	D gene	CDR3 protein	CDR3 DNA
TRBJ2-1	TRBV12-3/TRBV12-4	.	.	CASSPGKRVAANEQFF	TGTGCCAGCAGTCCCGGGAAGAGAGTAGCGGCAAATGAGCAGTTCTTC
TRBJ2-3	TRBV7-2	few	.	CASSLPPGDTDTQYF	TGTGCCAGCAGCTTACCCCCCGGTGACACAGATACGCAGTATTTT
TRBJ2-2	TRBV7-9	.	.	CASSPRVGSSGELFF	TGTGCCAGCAGCCCCCGAGTTGGGAGTTCCGGGGAGCTGTTTTTT
TRBJ2-1	TRBV7-6	many	TRBD2	CASSLEASGRAYNEQFF	TGTGCCAGCAGCTTAGAGGCCAGCGGGAGGGCCTACAATGAGCAGTTCTTC
TRBJ1-1	TRBV11-2	.	.	CASSYQSAEAFF	TGTGCCAGCAGCTACCAGAGCGCTGAAGCTTTCTTT
TRBJ2-5	TRBV4-2	.	TRBD2	CASSQERSVAGVVAWRETQYF	TGTGCCAGCAGCCAAGAGCGTTCGGTAGCGGGAGTGGTTGCATGGAGAGAGACCCAGTACTTC
TRBJ1-1	TRBV28	.	TRBD1	CASSRQGQAFF	TGTGCCAGCAGTCGACAGGGTCAAGCTTTCTTT
TRBJ2-5	TRBV24-1	few	.	CATSDWGTQYF	TGTGCCACCAGTGATTGGGGGACCCAGTACTTC
TRBJ2-1	TRBV19	.	.	CASRVLADPSDEQFF	TGTGCCAGCCGAGTGCTGGCAGACCCTTCCGATGAGCAGTTCTTC
TRBJ2-7	TRBV4-1	many	TRBD2	CASSQWGGSYEQYF	TGCGCCAGCAGCCAATGGGGGGGCTCCTACGAGCAGTACTTC
TRBJ2-1	TRBV10-3	many	.	CAISTSSGYNEQFF	TGTGCCATCAGCACTAGTAGCGGCTACAATGAGCAGTTCTTC
TRBJ1-4	TRBV12-5	.	.	CASAPHVGVGGNEKLFF	TGTGCTAGTGCCCCTCACGTCGGCGTCGGAGGTAATGAAAAACTGTTTTTT
TRBJ2-1	TRBV27	few	.	CASSLLTPELAGEQFF	TGTGCCAGCAGTTTACTTACCCCCGAACTAGCTGGTGAGCAGTTCTTC
TRBJ1-1	TRBV11-2	.	TRBD1	CASSRTRGSEMNTEAFF	TGTGCCAGCAGCCGAACCAGGGGGTCGGAAATGAACACTGAAGCTTTCTTT
TRBJ2-3	TRBV29-1	many	.	CSVLAAYTQYF	TGCAGCGTTTTAGCAGCCTATACGCAGTATTTT
TRBJ2-1	TRBV9	many	TRBD2	CASSYDPATSGPNEQFF	TGTGCCAGCAGCTATGACCCGGCCACTAGCGGACCTAATGAGCAGTTCTTC
TRBJ2-5	TRBV12-3/TRBV12-4	many	TRBD1	CASSLRTGGQETQYF	TGTGCCAGCAGTTTAAGGACAGGCGGACAAGAGACCCAGTACTTC
TRBJ2-3	TRBV5-1	.	.	CASSAQARDTQYF	TGCGCCAGCAGCGCACAGGCCAGGGATACGCAGTATTTT
TRBJ2-7	TRBV10-3	many	TRBD2	CAIGGTSGYEQYF	TGTGCCATCGGAGGGACTAGCGGGTACGAGCAGTACTTC
TRBJ2-1	TRBV29-1	few	.	CSGRDFNEQFF	TGCAGCGGCCGGGACTTCAATGAGCAGTTCTTC
TRBJ1-1	TRBV5-1	.	.	CASSLDREAFF	TGCGCCAGCAGCTTGGACCGGGAAGCTTTCTTT
TRBJ1-2	TRBV5-6	.	.	CASGWRSGNYSYTF	TGTGCCAGCGGCTGGAGGTCCGGTAACTATAGCTACACCTTC
TRBJ2-1	TRBV12-3/TRBV12-4	many	.	CASSAFRDNEQFF	TGTGCCAGCAGTGCCTTTAGGGACAATGAGCAGTTCTTC
TRBJ1-1	TRBV19	.	.	CASSRDIMNTEAFF	TGTGCCAGTAGTAGGGACATAATGAACACTGAAGCTTTCTTT
TRBJ1-2	TRBV12-3/TRBV12-4	.	.	CATTEANYGYTF	TGTGCCACCACCGAAGCTAACTATGGCTACACCTTC
TRBJ1-1	TRBV12-3/TRBV12-4	many	.	CASGTTAGMNTEAFF	TGTGCCAGCGGAACAACGGCGGGCATGAACACTGAAGCTTTCTTT
TRBJ1-4	TRBV12-3/TRBV12-4	few	.	CASTEVGVTNEKRFF	TGTGCCAGCACCGAAGTAGGGGTAACTAATGAAAAACGGTTTTTT